The 13 T cell receptor beta chains given below trace back to one sample, sequenced in a study of tumor-infiltrating lymphocytes in primary liver carcinoma. Making TCR beta cDNA involved 400 to 600 ng total RNA and a constant-region primer. Libraries covering TCR beta were generated through three nested multiplex PCR rounds (using a slightly modified ARM-PCR). The first two PCR rounds, roughly 10 cycles each, used TRBV1-TRBV30 forward primers and a C-beta reverse primer. TCRdb called the multiplex PCR reads again in MiXCR, with one record for every CDR3 protein. The repertoire holds fewer than 200,000 distinct CDR3 sequences, with 85% as singletons. Co-extracting RNA and DNA was done with roughly 17-33 mg of unsorted bulk tissue as input. The sample taken for sequencing was tumor tissue from primary liver carcinoma. These receptors came from a man aged 40-55 years with primary liver carcinoma and hepatitis B virus infection.

On this clonotype: One end of the junction does not line up with germline, which may come from a read error. The chain joins TRBV2 to TRBJ2-2; D is possibly TRBD1 (6 bases). There are 16 residues in the CDR3. The V gene's germline CDR1 is SNHLY and CDR2 FYNNEI. The CDR3 bases are TGTGCCAGCAGTCCTCAGGGGATCGCGAACACCGGGAAGCTGTTTTTT. This sequence encodes CASSPQGIANTGKLFF.

This clonotype was seen at least ten times. The V and J genes are TRBV6-1 and TRBJ1-5; D may be TRBD1 (6 bases). CDR1 is MNHNS, CDR2 SASEGT, per germline. This CDR3 spans 15 amino acids. The germline V and J ends were trimmed by 10 bases and 0 bases, with 16 bases remaining between them. The DNA of the CDR3 is TGTGCCACCCTGATGGACAGTAATAGCAATCAGCCCCAGCATTTT. It specifies CATLMDSNSNQPQHF.

Regarding this clonotype: The junction does not match germline at one end; this may be a read error. As DNA, the CDR3 is TGCGCCAACAGCTTCGAAACTAGCGGAAGGAACACCGGGGAGCTGTTTTTT. It translates to CANSFETSGRNTGELFF. V and J are TRBV5-1 and TRBJ2-2, with TRBD2 matching 8 bases. In germline, CDR1 is SGHRS, CDR2 YFSETQ. This CDR3 has 17 residues.

The chain is built from TRBV7-9 and TRBJ2-5; possible D gene TRBD2, 6 bases. Germline CDR1 and CDR2: SEHNR and FQNEAQ (reference sequence). V gave up 11 bases and J gave up 0 bases, with 13 bases separating them. The CDR3 loop spans 13 amino acids. CDR3 coding DNA: TGTGCCGGAGGGGATCTCCACCAAGAGACCCAGTACTTC. It encodes CAGGDLHQETQYF.

Worth noting for this clonotype: Germline and junction disagree at one end, which may indicate a read error. The chain recombines TRBV5-4 with TRBJ2-3; D gene uncertain. Per germline, CDR1 SGHNT and CDR2 YYREEE (reference sequence). The CDR3 totals 12 residues. CDR3 sequence: CTSSLSTDRQYF. The CDR3 nucleotides read TGTACCAGCAGCTTGAGCACAGATAGGCAGTATTTT.

With regard to this clonotype: One end of the junction does not line up with germline, which may come from a read error. V usage is TRBV12-3 or TRBV12-4 and J usage is TRBJ1-4; no clear D gene. This CDR3 has 13 residues. CDR3 loop: CASILSGLEKLFF. The CDR3 DNA reads TGTGCCAGCATTTTATCTGGATTGGAAAAGCTGTTTTTT.

Turning to this clonotype: The missing conserved phenylalanine or tryptophan at the end of this CDR3 makes a read error likely. This chain connects TRBV11-2 to TRBJ1-5, with D maybe TRBD1 (6 bases). The CDR3 runs to 17 residues. CDR1 is SGHAT, CDR2 FQNNGV, per germline. CDR3 residues: CASSLVGLTGSNQSQHI. In DNA, the CDR3 is TGTGCCAGCAGCTTAGTAGGGCTAACAGGGAGCAATCAGTCCCAGCATATT.

In the case of this clonotype: One end of the junction varies from germline; a read error may be responsible. The CDR3 is CGARTDNKQFF. CDR3 sequence (DNA): TGCGGTGCTAGAACGGACAATAAGCAGTTCTTC. This sequence joins TRBV20-1 and TRBJ2-1; TRBD1 might be the D (5 bases). This CDR3 region has 11 residues. CDR1 is DFQATT, CDR2 SNEGSKA, per germline (reference sequence).

About this clonotype: Sequence at one end of the junction differs from germline and may be a read error. The chain recombines TRBV7-9 with TRBJ2-7, with D uncertain. The germline V gene encodes CDR1 SEHNR and CDR2 FQNEAQ (reference sequence). CDR3 length: 14 amino acids. The DNA for the CDR3 is TGTGCCAGCAGCGCCATGCCGAGCTCCTATGAGCAGTACTTC. Protein sequence: CASSAMPSSYEQYF. The whole variable domain, remainder taken from reference TRBV7-9 and TRBJ2-7, is DTGVSQNPRHKITKRGQNVTFRCDPISEHNRLYWYRQTLGQGPEFLTYFQNEAQLEKSRLLSDRFSAERPKGSFSTLEIQRTEQGDSAMYLCASSAMPSSYEQYFGPGTRLTVT.

As concerns this clonotype: An end of the junction does not agree with germline; a read error may underlie this. The chain couples TRBV29-1 to TRBJ2-2, with a tentative D call TRBD2 (5 bases). CDR1 and CDR2 (germline): SQVTM, ANQGSEA. There are 12 residues in the CDR3. The CDR3 nucleotides are TGCAACGTTTCAACGAACACCTGGGAGTTGTTTTTT. Translation: CNVSTNTWELFF.

J is TRBJ2-4 and V is TRBV4-3; D gene uncertain. The CDR3 spans 14 residues. The germline V and J ends were trimmed by 0 bases and 9 bases, with 12 bases remaining between them. The germline gives CDR1 LGHNA, CDR2 YSLEER. The CDR3 bases are TGCGCCAGCAGCCAAGAAGGCCTGGCGATCATTCAGTACTTC. This translates into CASSQEGLAIIQYF.

Regarding this clonotype: The junction does not match germline at one end; this may be a read error. V and J are TRBV12-3 or TRBV12-4 and TRBJ2-3; the match to TRBD2 covers 7 bases. CDR3 size: 16 residues. The CDR3 region is CASSLDSSGITDTHYF. In nucleotides, the CDR3 is TGTGCCAGCAGTTTAGATTCCAGCGGGATCACAGATACGCATTATTTT.

Concerning this clonotype itself: A much larger clone is a single base away; this may be a read error. The rearrangement joins TRBV28 to TRBJ2-5; no clear D gene. Germline CDR1 reads MDHEN; CDR2 reads SYDVKM. This CDR3 spans 14 amino acids. The chain's CDR3 is CANSLRRNQETQYF. Here the CDR3 DNA reads TGTGCCAACAGTTTACGGAGAAACCAAGAGACCCAGTACTTC.